Presented here are 14 T cell receptor beta chains from one specimen sequenced in a study of blood T cell repertoires in COVID-19. Repertoires were generated with immunoSEQ multiplex PCR, while TCRdb's copy carries only in-frame clones and drops some. In the table there are some 87,000 clones, just under 85% of which are singletons. Material for sequencing was peripheral blood. These receptors all come from a woman between 65 and 79 years old with active or convalescent COVID-19.

V gene TRBV7-2 combines with J gene TRBJ1-1; D is perhaps TRBD1 (5 bases). Germline CDR1 reads SGHTA; CDR2 reads FQGNSA. The CDR3 is 16 residues long. Deletions cut 5 bases from V and 10 bases from J, with 26 bases between. The CDR3 reads CASSPPAGRSGVGAFF. CDR3 coding DNA: TGTGCCAGCAGCCCGCCCGCAGGCAGGTCGGGGGTTGGAGCTTTCTTT.

This clone appeared once. This sequence joins TRBV2 and TRBJ2-1, with D unresolved. V lost 7 bases and J lost 5, with 15 bases in between. The CDR3 contains 14 residues. Germline-derived CDR1 and CDR2 are SNHLY and FYNNEI. The DNA of the CDR3 is TGTGCCAGCAAGAAGTTCCTCACTGACAATGAGCAGTTCTTC. Its protein is CASKKFLTDNEQFF.

The chain carries TRBV29-1 and TRBJ1-2, with D tentatively TRBD1 (5 bases). V shed 4 bases and J shed 7 bases, with 7 bases lying between them. The germline V gene has CDR1 SQVTM and CDR2 ANQGSEA. This CDR3 is built from 10 residues. The CDR3 DNA sequence: TGCAGCGTTGGGGGCTCTGGCTACACCTTC. Amino acids: CSVGGSGYTF.

The chain carries TRBV5-4 and TRBJ2-3; 7 bases line up with TRBD2. V lost 0 bases, J lost 1 base, and 5 bases stayed unmatched. The CDR3 length is 16 residues. Germline V lookup: CDR1 SGHNT, CDR2 YYREEE (reference sequence). The CDR3 sequence is CASSLGGGGGTDTQYF. The CDR3 nucleotides are TGTGCCAGCAGCTTGGGTGGCGGGGGTGGCACAGATACGCAGTATTTT. The full variable domain, completed using reference TRBV5-4 and TRBJ2-3, is ETGVTQSPTHLIKTRGQQVTLRCSSQSGHNTVSWYQQALGQGPQFIFQYYREEENGRGNFPPRFSGLQFPNYSSELNVNALELDDSALYLCASSLGGGGGTDTQYFGPGTRLTVL.

The chain links TRBV5-1 to TRBJ1-2, with a tentative D call TRBD1 (5 bases). Germline CDR1 SGHRS, CDR2 YFSETQ. The CDR3 totals 14 residues. Trimming cost V 4 bases and J 4 bases, with 14 bases left between them. Here the CDR3 reads CASSKSQGSYGYTF. In DNA, the CDR3 is TGCGCCAGCAGCAAGAGTCAGGGATCCTATGGCTACACCTTC.

The gene calls are TRBV9 and TRBJ2-7; 7 nucleotides match TRBD1. The CDR3 has 15 residues. The germline gives CDR1 SGDLS, CDR2 YYNGEE. Trimming cost V 0 bases and J 4 bases; bases outside gene matches: 7. The CDR3 protein is CASSVAPGQQYEQYF. DNA of the CDR3: TGTGCCAGCAGCGTAGCTCCGGGACAGCAATACGAGCAGTACTTC.

The chain carries TRBV29-1 and TRBJ2-1, with D tentatively TRBD1 (6 bases). CDR1 is SQVTM and CDR2 is ANQGSEA in the germline V gene. Trimming took 5 bases from V and 0 from J, leaving 11 bases between them. The CDR3 runs 14 residues. The CDR3 DNA is TGCAGCGTTTCTAGGGGGAACTCCTACAATGAGCAGTTCTTC. Its protein is CSVSRGNSYNEQFF.

The chain employs TRBV3-1 (or the pseudogene TRBV3-2) and TRBJ1-1; no definite D call. There are 14 residues in the CDR3. Germline CDR1 is LGHDT and CDR2 is YNNKEL (reference sequence). The V gene lost 4 bases and the J gene lost 0 bases, with 9 bases spanning the gap. CDR3 residues: CASSPDTLNTEAFF. CDR3 nucleotide sequence: TGTGCCAGCAGCCCTGACACCCTGAACACTGAAGCTTTCTTT.

The CDR3 DNA reads TGTGCCAGCGCGGCACAGGGCTTGAGCACTGAAGCTTTCTTT. Its protein is CASAAQGLSTEAFF. The rearrangement links TRBV2 to TRBJ1-1; D possibly corresponds to TRBD1 (6 bases). Trimming cost V 8 bases and J 4 bases, with 17 bases left between them. Germline loops: CDR1 SNHLY, CDR2 FYNNEI. The CDR3 totals 14 residues. Variable domain in full (rest from reference TRBV2 and TRBJ1-1): EPEVTQTPSHQVTQMGQEVILRCVPISNHLYFYWYRQILGQKVEFLVSFYNNEISEKSEIFDDQFSVERPDGSNFTLKIRSTKLEDSAMYFCASAAQGLSTEAFFGQGTRLTVV.

V and J are TRBV7-6 and TRBJ1-3, with no clear D. Germline V lookup: CDR1 SGHVS, CDR2 FNYEAQ. V was pared by 5 bases and J by 4 bases, with 18 bases between. The CDR3 extends over 16 amino acids. CDR3 DNA: TGTGCCAGCAGCCGCCTGGAGGGTAGTCCGGGAAACACCATATATTTT. This codes for CASSRLEGSPGNTIYF.

This chain joins TRBV20-1 and TRBJ2-3; 8 bases map to TRBD2. V was clipped by 3 bases and J by 6 bases; unmatched bases: 8. Germline V gives CDR1 DFQATT, CDR2 SNEGSKA (reference sequence). The CDR3 is made up of 14 amino acids. Here the CDR3 DNA reads TGCAGTGCTAGTTATGCGGGGGGCGTGGATACGCAGTATTTT. Translated: CSASYAGGVDTQYF.

This chain connects TRBV7-2 to TRBJ1-2, with D perhaps TRBD1 (6 bases). This CDR3 has 12 residues. Germline V gives CDR1 SGHTA, CDR2 FQGNSA. Trimming removed 6 bases from V and 8 bases from J, with 13 bases in between. This CDR3 reads CASRREGEGYTF. The CDR3 DNA sequence: TGTGCCAGCAGACGAGAGGGGGAAGGCTACACCTTC.

This chain links TRBV6-2 or TRBV6-3 with TRBJ1-4; D not certain. The V gene lost 0 bases and the J gene lost 7 bases, with 3 bases spanning the gap. The V gene's germline CDR1 is MNHEY and CDR2 SVGEGT. This CDR3 spans 12 amino acids. Here the CDR3 DNA reads TGTGCCAGCAGTTACTCGAGTGAAAAACTGTTTTTT. This gives the protein CASSYSSEKLFF.

The chain links TRBV27 to TRBJ1-1; possibly TRBD1 for D (6 bases). This CDR3 is 15 amino acids long. Germline lookup yields CDR1 MNHEY and CDR2 SMNVEV (reference sequence). V was shortened by 5 bases and J by 5 bases, with 18 bases between the two germline ends. The DNA of the CDR3 is TGTGCCAGCAGTCCCTTAGAGAAGGGGGGGACTGAAGCTTTCTTT. This codes for CASSPLEKGGTEAFF.